The 28 T cell receptor beta chains below all came from one sample that was sequenced in a study of CD8 T cells in ankylosing spondylitis. General study results and limits: Several highly homologous variants formed a TCR beta motif that appeared characteristic of ankylosing spondylitis blood.

The antigens for these receptors are not known. TCRdb independently ran MiXCR on the 5' RACE reads; one entry per CDR3 protein. The sample consists of fewer than 550,000 distinct CDR3 sequences, approximately 5.3% of them appearing once. The sequenced material came from blood, either unsorted or a sorted T cell fraction (not recorded which). These receptors originate from a male donor with ankylosing spondylitis.

This clonotype was picked up many times. V usage is TRBV27 and J usage is TRBJ1-5; 8 nucleotides align to TRBD1. Trimming cost V 1 base and J 7 bases; bases outside gene matches: 12. Germline CDR1 and CDR2: MNHEY and SMNVEV (reference sequence). CDR3 length: 17 residues. This CDR3 reads CASSLYQPSGGRQPQHF. Here the CDR3 DNA reads TGTGCCAGCAGTTTATATCAACCCTCAGGGGGCCGGCAGCCCCAGCATTTT.

As for this clonotype: This may come from a read error, since a much larger clone is one base off. This chain connects TRBV20-1 to TRBJ2-5; 8 bases map to TRBD1. Germline V gene sequence: CDR1 DFQATT, CDR2 SNEGSKA (reference sequence). Unmatched junction bases numbered 11, after V lost 2 bases and J lost 6 bases. The CDR3 loop spans 15 amino acids. The CDR3 loop is CSARQGQGGAKTQYF. The CDR3 coding sequence is TGCAGTGCTAGACAAGGACAGGGTGGGGCGAAGACCCAGTACTTC.

The rearrangement links TRBV5-1 to TRBJ1-1, with D possibly matching TRBD1 (5 bases). The germline V gene has CDR1 SGHRS and CDR2 YFSETQ. The CDR3 covers 16 residues. V was shortened by 0 bases and J by 0 bases, with 12 bases between the two germline ends. The CDR3 region is CASSLGTGPMNTEAFF. For the CDR3, the DNA is TGCGCCAGCAGCTTGGGTACAGGACCGATGAACACTGAAGCTTTCTTT.

This clonotype was detected once. The chain links TRBV2 to TRBJ2-7, with D uncertain. Per germline, CDR1 SNHLY and CDR2 FYNNEI. The CDR3 is 12 residues long. The V end was cut by 3 bases, the J end by 5 bases, with 8 bases between. CDR3 sequence (DNA): TGTGCCAGCAGTGATAATCTCGACGAGCAGTACTTC. Translating gives CASSDNLDEQYF.

This clonotype was detected ten times or more. J is TRBJ2-1 and V is TRBV5-1; D is ambiguous. Between the trimmed V and J ends, which lost 5 bases and 1 base, there was a span of 13 bases. Germline V lookup: CDR1 SGHRS, CDR2 YFSETQ. This CDR3 is 15 amino acids long. As DNA, the CDR3 is TGCGCCAGCAGTTTGACTGACGGATCCTACAATGAGCAGTTCTTC. It yields the protein CASSLTDGSYNEQFF.

The chain couples TRBV7-6 to TRBJ2-5, with TRBD2 identical over 7 bases. Germline V lookup: CDR1 SGHVS, CDR2 FNYEAQ. The CDR3 length is 15 residues. V gave up 2 bases and J gave up 4 bases; unmatched junction bases: 7. CDR3 nucleotides: TGTGCCAGCAGCTTAAGTCACGGGGAGGGAGAGACCCAGTACTTC. This codes for CASSLSHGEGETQYF. Filled out from reference TRBV7-6 and TRBJ2-5, the complete variable domain reads GAGVSQSPRYKVTKRGQDVALRCDPISGHVSLYWYRQALGQGPEFLTYFNYEAQQDKSGLPNDRFSAERPEGSISTLTIQRTEQRDSAMYRCASSLSHGEGETQYFGPGTRLLVL.

In this sample, this clonotype turned up a few times. The V and J genes are TRBV7-2 and TRBJ2-7, with 7 bases fitting TRBD1. CDR3 size: 13 residues. Germline V CDR1 and CDR2: SGHTA, FQGNSA. V dropped 6 bases and J dropped 9; count of bases not matched to a gene: 11. The CDR3 is CASSFSRQGGQYF. The CDR3 DNA is TGTGCCAGCAGTTTTAGCCGACAGGGCGGGCAGTACTTC.

This clonotype came up many times. The chain joins TRBV11-2 to TRBJ1-2; the D gene is possibly TRBD1 (6 bases). Germline assignment: CDR1 SGHAT and CDR2 FQNNGV. V dropped 2 bases and J dropped 6 bases, with 28 bases sitting between them. This CDR3 spans 19 amino acids. CDR3 amino acids: CASSLPGALGGQSANGYTF. Written as DNA, the CDR3 is TGTGCCAGCAGCTTACCAGGAGCGTTAGGAGGACAGTCTGCAAATGGCTACACCTTC.

This clonotype was picked up many times. The chain carries TRBV20-1 and TRBJ1-1; D is unclear. This CDR3 has 13 residues. Trimming stripped 2 bases from V and 10 bases from J, with 17 bases between. Per germline, CDR1 DFQATT and CDR2 SNEGSKA (reference sequence). CDR3 nucleotides: TGCAGTGCTAGAATGGGAGTCCAGAGGTTAGCTTTCTTT. This sequence encodes CSARMGVQRLAFF.

This clonotype was detected only a few times. The chain carries TRBV7-9 and TRBJ2-7; TRBD2 aligns across 8 bases. Germline trimming cut 4 bases from V and 7 bases from J; bases unmatched to any gene: 9. The V gene's germline CDR1 is SEHNR and CDR2 FQNEAQ (reference sequence). The CDR3 consists of 14 residues. The CDR3 spells CASSYGRPGGEQYF. CDR3 coding DNA: TGTGCCAGCAGCTACGGACGGCCGGGGGGGGAGCAGTACTTC.

This clonotype has just a few counts. V gene TRBV14 combines with J gene TRBJ2-1, with D perhaps TRBD2 (5 bases). Germline V CDR1 and CDR2: SGHDN, FVKESK. This CDR3 spans 13 amino acids. Trimming removed 0 bases from V and 7 bases from J, with 7 bases in between. The CDR3 reads CASSQDWENEQFF. The CDR3 DNA sequence: TGTGCCAGCAGCCAAGATTGGGAGAATGAGCAGTTCTTC.

This clonotype was detected a few times. CDR3 amino acids: CASSREGLAGGRNTDTQYF. CDR3 coding DNA: TGCGCCAGCAGCCGAGAAGGACTAGCGGGAGGTCGGAACACAGATACGCAGTATTTT. J is TRBJ2-3 and V is TRBV4-3; TRBD2 aligns across 14 bases. CDR3 length equals 19 residues. CDR1 and CDR2 from the germline V gene are LGHNA and YSLEER. V was clipped by 4 bases and J by 2 bases; unmatched bases: 11.

This clonotype was picked up many times. The chain has TRBV7-6 and TRBJ2-1; D assignment may be TRBD1 or TRBD2 (5 bases each). Deletions cut 3 bases from V and 10 bases from J, with 22 bases between. Looked up from germline, CDR1 is SGHVS and CDR2 is FNYEAQ. The CDR3 spans 16 residues. The CDR3 DNA is TGTGCCAGCAGCTTCATTTCGGGGCAGAAAGATAGGGAGCAGTTCTTC. Amino acids: CASSFISGQKDREQFF.

This clonotype was detected many times. V and J are TRBV20-1 and TRBJ2-1, with 9 bases matching TRBD2. J was trimmed by 6 bases and V by 2 bases; bases with no gene match: 5. Germline V gene lookup returns CDR1 DFQATT and CDR2 SNEGSKA (reference sequence). This CDR3 has 14 residues. This CDR3 reads CSARLAGIFNEQFF. The CDR3 DNA sequence: TGCAGTGCTAGACTAGCGGGAATCTTCAATGAGCAGTTCTTC.

This clonotype was counted ten times or more. J is TRBJ2-5 and V is TRBV29-1, with D perhaps matching TRBD2 (6 bases). The length of the CDR3 is 13 residues. Between the trimmed V and J ends, which lost 2 bases and 5 bases, there was a span of 12 bases. CDR1 and CDR2 from the germline V gene are SQVTM and ANQGSEA. CDR3 sequence: CSVEMAGSETQYF. As DNA, the CDR3 is TGCAGCGTTGAAATGGCGGGGTCGGAGACCCAGTACTTC. Drawing the rest from reference TRBV29-1 and TRBJ2-5, the complete variable domain is SAVISQKPSRDICQRGTSLTIQCQVDSQVTMMFWYRQQPGQSLTLIATANQGSEATYESGFVIDKFPISRPNLTFSTLTVSNMSPEDSSIYLCSVEMAGSETQYFGPGTRLLVL.

The J gene is TRBJ2-7, the V gene TRBV7-2; perhaps TRBD1 as D (6 bases). The germline CDR1 and CDR2 sequences are SGHTA and FQGNSA. Trimming took off 0 bases at V and 1 base at J, with 10 bases between the two ends. This CDR3 has 15 residues. CDR3 protein: CASSLATGMSYEQYF. The CDR3 nucleotides are TGTGCCAGCAGCTTAGCTACAGGGATGTCCTACGAGCAGTACTTC.

The rearrangement joins TRBV18 to TRBJ2-2; D perhaps matches TRBD1 (6 bases). Germline lookup yields CDR1 KGHSH and CDR2 LQKENI. This CDR3 is 14 amino acids long. Trimming stripped 7 bases from V and 0 bases from J, with 9 bases between. As DNA, the CDR3 is TGTGCCAGCTTACGGACAGCGAACACCGGGGAGCTGTTTTTT. Encoded protein: CASLRTANTGELFF.

This clonotype was counted ten times or more. The chain carries TRBV6-2 or TRBV6-3 and TRBJ1-6; no clear D. The CDR3 contains 15 residues. V shed 5 bases and J shed 8 bases, with 16 bases lying between them. Germline values: CDR1 MNHEY, CDR2 SVGEGT. This chain's CDR3 is CASSTGPLVYSPLHF. The CDR3 bases are TGTGCCAGCAGTACCGGACCCCTGGTGTATTCACCCCTCCACTTT.

The V and J genes are TRBV7-9 and TRBJ2-1, with D possibly TRBD2 on 5 matching bases. The length of the CDR3 is 14 residues. Trimming took off 2 bases at V and 7 bases at J, with 12 bases between the two ends. In germline, CDR1 is SEHNR, CDR2 FQNEAQ (reference sequence). This CDR3 is CASSLFSSGNEQFF. CDR3 nucleotides: TGTGCCAGCAGCTTATTTTCCAGCGGAAATGAGCAGTTCTTC. Together with reference TRBV7-9 and TRBJ2-1, the CDR3 gives the full variable domain: DTGVSQNPRHKITKRGQNVTFRCDPISEHNRLYWYRQTLGQGPEFLTYFQNEAQLEKSRLLSDRFSAERPKGSFSTLEIQRTEQGDSAMYLCASSLFSSGNEQFFGPGTRLTVL.

This clonotype showed up many times. The CDR3 DNA reads TGTGCCAGCAGCATTAGCGGTTGGCGGGGGGTCAACAATGAGCAGTTCTTC. This encodes CASSISGWRGVNNEQFF. This chain joins TRBV7-9 and TRBJ2-1, with TRBD2 matching 8 bases. The CDR3 extends over 17 amino acids. The trim removed 5 bases at V and 5 bases at J, leaving 14 bases unmatched. Germline loops: CDR1 SEHNR, CDR2 FQNEAQ (reference sequence).

This clonotype was found many times. The V gene is TRBV12-3 or TRBV12-4, the J gene TRBJ2-1; unclear D gene. The V end was cut by 7 bases, the J end by 9 bases, with 10 bases between. The CDR3 contains 11 residues. In DNA form, the CDR3 reads TGTGCCAGCACCCTGGGAAGTGAGCAGTTCTTC. Translation: CASTLGSEQFF.

This clonotype was detected many times. The rearrangement uses TRBV20-1 and TRBJ2-1, with 9 bases lining up with TRBD2. Trimming removed 5 bases from V and 4 bases from J; junction bases left unmatched: 6. In germline, CDR1 is DFQATT, CDR2 SNEGSKA (reference sequence). The CDR3 is made up of 14 amino acids. The CDR3 nucleotides read TGCAGTGCTGTCCTAGCGGGAAGGTACAATGAGCAGTTCTTC. Residues: CSAVLAGRYNEQFF.

This clonotype was counted ten times or more. The genes are TRBV7-9 and TRBJ2-5, with 8 bases lining up with TRBD1. Germline V gives CDR1 SEHNR, CDR2 FQNEAQ (reference sequence). With 4 bases clipped from V and 5 bases from J, the junction kept 6 bases outside the gene matches. CDR3 length: 14 amino acids. The CDR3 loop is CASSSATGVETQYF. CDR3 coding DNA: TGTGCCAGCAGCTCCGCGACAGGGGTGGAGACCCAGTACTTC.

This clonotype was recorded many times. The gene calls are TRBV6-2 or TRBV6-3 and TRBJ1-2, with D possibly being TRBD1 (5 bases). CDR3 length equals 12 residues. The germline CDR1 and CDR2 sequences are MNHEY and SVGEGT. V lost 5 bases to trimming and J lost 5 bases, with 9 bases between them. The CDR3: CASSTSGYGYTF. CDR3 nucleotide sequence: TGTGCCAGCAGTACCTCAGGGTATGGCTACACCTTC.

This clonotype has ten or more counts. The chain couples TRBV20-1 to TRBJ2-7; possibly TRBD2 for D (6 bases). The V end was cut by 2 bases, the J end by 4 bases, with 15 bases between. The CDR3 contains 14 residues. Germline CDR1 reads DFQATT; CDR2 reads SNEGSKA (reference sequence). CDR3 loop: CSARSMGRTYEQYF. CDR3 nucleotide sequence: TGCAGTGCTAGATCGATGGGGAGGACGTACGAGCAGTACTTC.

This clonotype was found many times. The chain has TRBV7-9 and TRBJ2-3; maybe TRBD2 (7 bases). CDR3 size: 17 residues. Trimming pared 1 base from V and 5 bases from J, leaving 19 bases between. Per germline, CDR1 SEHNR and CDR2 FQNEAQ (reference sequence). CDR3 sequence (DNA): TGTGCCAGCAGCTTAGGATGGTCGGGGGGCTACGGAGATACGCAGTATTTT. Its translation: CASSLGWSGGYGDTQYF.

The chain uses TRBV7-2 and TRBJ2-7; D is possibly TRBD1 or TRBD2 (5 bases each). The V gene lost 4 bases and the J gene lost 0 bases, with 16 bases spanning the gap. From germline, CDR1 is SGHTA and CDR2 FQGNSA. The CDR3 is 16 amino acids. The CDR3 DNA reads TGTGCCAGCAGCTCCTTTTTTCCGGGGCGCTCCTACGAGCAGTACTTC. This codes for CASSSFFPGRSYEQYF.

The table lists this clonotype with many counts. The chain is built from TRBV20-1 and TRBJ2-1; D may be TRBD2 (6 bases). This CDR3 region has 14 residues. The V end was cut by 7 bases, the J end by 7 bases, with 20 bases between. Per germline, CDR1 DFQATT and CDR2 SNEGSKA (reference sequence). The DNA of the CDR3 is TGCAGTGTCCGGAGGGTCCTCTGGGGTAATGAGCAGTTCTTC. As protein: CSVRRVLWGNEQFF.